The next 22 T cell receptor beta chains were all read from a single sample in a study of T cells in localized non-small cell lung cancer. Repertoires were generated with immunoSEQ multiplex PCR, while TCRdb's copy carries only in-frame clones and drops some. The table has about 15,000 clones, around 87% seen once. This specimen was peripheral blood mononuclear cells, taken before any cancer treatment. Every receptor here comes from a male donor aged 60 or over with stage II lung adenocarcinoma.

By sample fraction, this clone is medium-sized. The J gene is TRBJ2-3, the V gene TRBV6-5; 7 bases map to TRBD1. V shed 6 bases and J 5 bases; nucleotides not matched to a gene: 5. CDR1 MNHEY and CDR2 SVGAGI come from the germline V gene. This CDR3 spans 13 amino acids. CDR3 sequence: CASSLTGRDTQYF. CDR3 coding DNA: TGTGCCAGCAGCTTGACAGGGAGAGATACGCAGTATTTT.

The gene calls are TRBV28 and TRBJ1-2; D is unresolved. Trimming took off 5 bases at V and 4 bases at J, with 5 bases between the two ends. There are 11 residues in the CDR3. Germline CDR1 and CDR2: MDHEN and SYDVKM. The CDR3, as DNA: TGTGCCAGCAGTGGTTTCTATGGCTACACCTTC. It specifies CASSGFYGYTF.

The chain has TRBV5-6 and TRBJ2-6; TRBD1 matches at 7 bases. The germline gives CDR1 SGHDT, CDR2 YYEEEE. This CDR3 has 16 residues. V lost 3 bases, J lost 4 bases, and 7 bases stayed unmatched. This CDR3 is CASSSLTGAGANVLTF. The CDR3 nucleotides are TGTGCCAGCAGCTCTCTTACAGGGGCCGGGGCCAACGTCCTGACTTTC.

The gene calls are TRBV28 and TRBJ1-2; no firm D call. Trimming cost V 4 bases and J 8 bases, with 11 bases left between them. The CDR3 has 12 amino acids. Germline CDR1 reads MDHEN; CDR2 reads SYDVKM. The CDR3 loop reads CASSSLSLGYTF. CDR3 bases: TGTGCCAGCAGTTCGCTCTCACTGGGCTACACCTTC.

This clone was found a few times. At one boundary the junction diverges from the germline segment, which might be a read error. The chain joins TRBV14 to TRBJ2-7; D perhaps matches TRBD1 (6 bases). This CDR3 has 15 amino acids. CDR1 is SGHDN, CDR2 FVKESK, per germline. CDR3 bases: TGTGCCAGCAGCCTGACCGGGACACCGTCCTCCGAGCAGTACTTC. Translating gives CASSLTGTPSSEQYF.

CDR3 bases: TGTGCCAGCAGCTTGGTGGGGGCTGCGAGGAACACTGAAGCTTTCTTT. Its protein product is CASSLVGAARNTEAFF. The chain has TRBV5-6 and TRBJ1-1; D possibly corresponds to TRBD1 (6 bases). V was pared by 0 bases and J by 1 base, with 13 bases between. The CDR3 extends over 16 amino acids. CDR1 is SGHDT, CDR2 YYEEEE, per germline.

The genes are TRBV19 and TRBJ2-5; D might be TRBD2 (6 bases). In germline, CDR1 is LNHDA, CDR2 SQIVND (reference sequence). The CDR3 totals 15 residues. Trimming took off 3 bases at V and 3 bases at J, with 14 bases between the two ends. CDR3 residues: CASSIRDPGEETQYF. In DNA form, the CDR3 reads TGTGCCAGTAGTATTAGGGATCCGGGAGAAGAGACCCAGTACTTC.

The chain has TRBV11-2 and TRBJ2-5; D uncertain. Germline V gene sequence: CDR1 SGHAT, CDR2 FQNNGV. The CDR3 is 16 amino acids. V was pared by 3 bases and J by 3 bases, with 17 bases between. The CDR3 sequence: CASSLGSRAEKETQYF. CDR3 bases: TGTGCCAGCAGCTTGGGTTCCCGCGCGGAGAAAGAGACCCAGTACTTC.

This clone appeared once. The junction departs from germline at one end; a sequencing error may be responsible. V and J are TRBV7-3 and TRBJ1-2; tentative D call: TRBD1 (6 bases). The CDR3 totals 14 residues. Germline V gene data show CDR1 as SGHTA and CDR2 as FQGTGA. The CDR3 DNA sequence: TGCGCCAGCAGCCAAGACAGGTTAACGAGTGGCTACACCTTC. It codes for CASSQDRLTSGYTF.

This clone was seen only a few times. The chain carries TRBV6-5 and TRBJ2-5; TRBD2 might be the D (6 bases). Trimming removed 1 base from V and 2 bases from J, with 14 bases in between. CDR1 is MNHEY, CDR2 SVGAGI, per germline. CDR3 length equals 16 residues. The CDR3, as DNA: TGTGCCAGCAGTTACTTCGTAGGAGGGGCTCAAGAGACCCAGTACTTC. Translating gives CASSYFVGGAQETQYF.

The chain carries TRBV6-1 and TRBJ1-5; tentatively, D is TRBD1 (6 bases). Trimming removed 3 bases at V and 7 bases at J, with 16 bases between. The CDR3 contains 15 residues. From germline, CDR1 is MNHNS and CDR2 SASEGT. DNA for the CDR3: TGTGCCAGCAGTGATTTAGGGGGTATCGGACAGCCCCAGCATTTT. Amino acids: CASSDLGGIGQPQHF.

CDR3 residues: CGANPPPVNTEAFF. The CDR3 nucleotides read TGTGGGGCAAATCCCCCTCCGGTGAACACTGAAGCTTTCTTT. This chain uses TRBV30 with TRBJ1-1, with no clear D. Germline V gene lookup returns CDR1 GTSNPN and CDR2 SVGIG (reference sequence). The CDR3 loop spans 14 amino acids. The full variable domain, rest sourced from reference TRBV30 and TRBJ1-1, is SQTIHQWPATLVQPVGSPLSLECTVEGTSNPNLYWYRQAAGRGLQLLFYSVGIGQISSEVPQNLSASRPQDRQFILSSKKLLLSDSGFYLCGANPPPVNTEAFFGQGTRLTVV.

J is TRBJ2-1 and V is TRBV2; 12 bases agree with TRBD2. Germline V gene lookup returns CDR1 SNHLY and CDR2 FYNNEI. The trim removed 1 base at V and 9 bases at J, leaving 7 bases unmatched. The CDR3 extends over 16 amino acids. The DNA of the CDR3 is TGTGCCAGCAGTGAAGGACTAGCGGGAGAAAGGAGTGAGCAGTTCTTC. Encoded protein: CASSEGLAGERSEQFF.

This chain links TRBV9 with TRBJ2-2, with D perhaps given as TRBD1 or TRBD2 (5 bases each). The V end lost 2 bases, the J end lost 3 bases, and 14 bases lay between the germline ends. Germline V gene data show CDR1 as SGDLS and CDR2 as YYNGEE. The CDR3 extends over 16 amino acids. CDR3 in amino acids: CASSVEASGYTGELFF. The CDR3 DNA follows: TGTGCCAGCAGCGTGGAGGCGTCAGGGTACACCGGGGAGCTGTTTTTT.

The genes are TRBV11-2 and TRBJ1-2; 7 bases align to TRBD1. The germline V gene encodes CDR1 SGHAT and CDR2 FQNNGV. Trimming removed 5 bases from V and 2 bases from J; junction bases left unmatched: 5. The CDR3 contains 14 residues. For the CDR3, the DNA is TGTGCCAGCAGCACTCAGACAGGGAACTATGGCTACACCTTC. Its protein is CASSTQTGNYGYTF. Full variable domain (outside the CDR3, taken from reference TRBV11-2 and TRBJ1-2): EAGVAQSPRYKIIEKRQSVAFWCNPISGHATLYWYQQILGQGPKLLIQFQNNGVVDDSQLPKDRFSAERLKGVDSTLKIQPAKLEDSAVYLCASSTQTGNYGYTFGSGTRLTVV.

The V call is TRBV6-1, the J call TRBJ1-1; D remains ambiguous. Per the germline V gene, CDR1 is MNHNS and CDR2 is SASEGT. The CDR3 spans 12 residues. Trimming left V 4 bases short and J 4 bases short, with 7 bases between. The DNA for the CDR3 is TGTGCCAGCAGTGTCTGGGGCACTGAAGCTTTCTTT. Translation: CASSVWGTEAFF.

The rearrangement links TRBV6-1 to TRBJ1-2, with no clear D. V was cut by 5 bases and J by 6 bases, with 10 bases left in between. The CDR3 consists of 12 residues. Per germline, CDR1 MNHNS and CDR2 SASEGT. In DNA, the CDR3 is TGTGCCAGCAGTTTCTCTTTGGATGGCTACACCTTC. Translation gives CASSFSLDGYTF.

CDR3 DNA sequence: TGTGCCAGCAGCACGACAGGGAACACTGAAGCTTTCTTT. This translates into CASSTTGNTEAFF. The chain joins TRBV11-3 to TRBJ1-1, with a weak D call TRBD1 (6 bases). V was pared by 5 bases and J by 1 base, with 8 bases between. Germline V gene lookup returns CDR1 SGHNT and CDR2 YENEEA. The CDR3 loop spans 13 amino acids.

V usage is TRBV18 and J usage is TRBJ1-1; D is perhaps TRBD1 (5 bases). The CDR3 consists of 13 residues. Per germline, CDR1 KGHSH and CDR2 LQKENI. With 4 bases removed from V and 0 bases from J, the gap between germline ends came to 6 bases. CDR3: CASSLGLNTEAFF. The CDR3, as DNA: TGTGCCAGCTCACTGGGACTGAACACTGAAGCTTTCTTT. Supplemented by reference TRBV18 and TRBJ1-1, the full variable domain reads NAGVMQNPRHLVRRRGQEARLRCSPMKGHSHVYWYRQLPEEGLKFMVYLQKENIIDESGMPKERFSAEFPKEGPSILRIQQVVRGDSAAYFCASSLGLNTEAFFGQGTRLTVV.

The chain combines TRBV28 with TRBJ1-5, with TRBD1 identical over 8 bases. In germline, CDR1 is MDHEN, CDR2 SYDVKM. V shed 5 bases, J shed 2 bases, and the junction held 5 bases outside the gene matches. This CDR3 is built from 15 residues. Written as DNA, the CDR3 is TGTGCCAGCAGTCTTGGACAGGGCGGCAATCAGCCCCAGCATTTT. This sequence encodes CASSLGQGGNQPQHF.

This clone is a singleton in its sample. CDR3: CASSLRTSGAYEQYF. Written as DNA, the CDR3 is TGTGCCAGCAGTCTGAGGACTAGCGGGGCCTACGAGCAGTACTTC. The genes are TRBV28 and TRBJ2-7; 12 positions match TRBD2. J gave up 2 bases and V 5 bases, and 4 bases lay outside the gene matches. Germline values: CDR1 MDHEN, CDR2 SYDVKM. The length of the CDR3 is 15 residues.

This clone was seen a single time. This chain uses TRBV7-9 with TRBJ1-5, with D unclear. CDR1 SEHNR and CDR2 FQNEAQ come from the germline V gene (reference sequence). The CDR3 covers 15 residues. Trimming left V 1 base short and J 1 base short, with 8 bases between. The CDR3 DNA reads as TGTGCCAGCAGCTTAGGGGAAGCCAGCAATCAGCCCCAGCATTTT. Protein: CASSLGEASNQPQHF.